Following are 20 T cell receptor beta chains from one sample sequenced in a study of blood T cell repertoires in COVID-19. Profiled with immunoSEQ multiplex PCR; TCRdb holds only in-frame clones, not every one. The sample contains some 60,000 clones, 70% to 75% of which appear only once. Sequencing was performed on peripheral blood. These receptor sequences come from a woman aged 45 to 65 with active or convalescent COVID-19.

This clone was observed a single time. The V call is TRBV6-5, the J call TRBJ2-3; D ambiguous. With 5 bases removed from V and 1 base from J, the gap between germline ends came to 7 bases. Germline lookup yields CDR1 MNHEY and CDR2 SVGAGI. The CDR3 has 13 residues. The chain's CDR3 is CASSPSGTDTQYF. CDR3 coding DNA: TGTGCCAGCAGTCCTTCCGGCACAGATACGCAGTATTTT.

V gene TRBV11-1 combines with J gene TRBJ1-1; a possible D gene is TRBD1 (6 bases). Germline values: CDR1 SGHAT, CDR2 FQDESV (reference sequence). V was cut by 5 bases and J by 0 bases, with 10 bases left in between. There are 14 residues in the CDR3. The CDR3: CASSPTGMNTEAFF. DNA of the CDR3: TGTGCCAGCAGCCCTACAGGGATGAACACTGAAGCTTTCTTT.

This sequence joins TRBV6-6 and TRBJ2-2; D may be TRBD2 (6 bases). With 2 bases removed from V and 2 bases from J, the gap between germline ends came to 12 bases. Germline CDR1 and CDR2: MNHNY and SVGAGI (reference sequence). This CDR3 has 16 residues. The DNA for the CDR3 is TGTGCCAGCAGTTACGTGGAGGGTGTCAACACCGGGGAGCTGTTTTTT. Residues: CASSYVEGVNTGELFF.

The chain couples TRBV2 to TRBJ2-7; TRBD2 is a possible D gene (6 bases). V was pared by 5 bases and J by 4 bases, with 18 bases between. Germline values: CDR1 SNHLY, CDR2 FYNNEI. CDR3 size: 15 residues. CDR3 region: CASSLEGTEFYEQYF. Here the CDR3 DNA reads TGTGCCAGCAGTCTAGAAGGGACTGAATTTTACGAGCAGTACTTC.

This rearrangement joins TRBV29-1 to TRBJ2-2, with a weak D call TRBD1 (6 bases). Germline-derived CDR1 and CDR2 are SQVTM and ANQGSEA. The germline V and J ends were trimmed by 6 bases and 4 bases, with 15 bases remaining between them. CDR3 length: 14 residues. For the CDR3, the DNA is TGCAGCGTACAAAGGACAGAGGGCACCGGGGAGCTGTTTTTT. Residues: CSVQRTEGTGELFF.

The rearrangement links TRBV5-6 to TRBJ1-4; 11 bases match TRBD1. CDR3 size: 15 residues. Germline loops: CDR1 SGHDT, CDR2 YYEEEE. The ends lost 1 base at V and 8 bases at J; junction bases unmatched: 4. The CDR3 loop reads CASSLLGQGDEKLFF. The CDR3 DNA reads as TGTGCCAGCAGCTTGTTGGGACAGGGGGACGAAAAACTGTTTTTT.

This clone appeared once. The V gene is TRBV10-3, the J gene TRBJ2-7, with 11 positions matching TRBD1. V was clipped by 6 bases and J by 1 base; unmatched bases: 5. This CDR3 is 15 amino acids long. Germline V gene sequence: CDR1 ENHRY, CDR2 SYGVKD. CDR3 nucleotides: TGTGCCATCAGGGATGGACAGGGGGCTTCCTACGAGCAGTACTTC. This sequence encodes CAIRDGQGASYEQYF.

CDR3: CASSSDRSSYNEQFF. Written as DNA, the CDR3 is TGTGCCAGCAGCTCGGACAGGAGCTCCTACAATGAGCAGTTCTTC. The genes are TRBV7-6 and TRBJ2-1; 7 nucleotides agree with TRBD1. CDR3 length equals 15 residues. V lost 4 bases to trimming and J lost 0 bases; unmatched junction nucleotides: 3. In germline, CDR1 is SGHVS, CDR2 FNYEAQ.

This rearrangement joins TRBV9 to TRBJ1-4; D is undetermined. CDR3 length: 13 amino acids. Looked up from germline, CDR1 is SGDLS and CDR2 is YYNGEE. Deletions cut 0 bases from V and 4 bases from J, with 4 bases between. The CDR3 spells CASSVVSNEKLFF. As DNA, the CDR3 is TGTGCCAGCAGCGTAGTTAGTAATGAAAAACTGTTTTTT.

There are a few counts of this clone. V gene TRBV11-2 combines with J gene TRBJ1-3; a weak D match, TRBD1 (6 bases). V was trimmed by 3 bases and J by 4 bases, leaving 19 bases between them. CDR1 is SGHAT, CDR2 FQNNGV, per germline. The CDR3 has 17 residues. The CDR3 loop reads CASSLGPRGAEGNTIYF. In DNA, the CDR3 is TGTGCCAGCAGCTTGGGCCCGCGGGGGGCGGAAGGAAACACCATATATTTT.

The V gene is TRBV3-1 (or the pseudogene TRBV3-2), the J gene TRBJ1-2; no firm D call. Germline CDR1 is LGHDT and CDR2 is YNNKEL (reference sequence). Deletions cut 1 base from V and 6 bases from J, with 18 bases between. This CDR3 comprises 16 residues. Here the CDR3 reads CASSQGQEAIMDGYTF. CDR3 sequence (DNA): TGTGCCAGCAGCCAAGGTCAGGAGGCGATCATGGATGGCTACACCTTC.

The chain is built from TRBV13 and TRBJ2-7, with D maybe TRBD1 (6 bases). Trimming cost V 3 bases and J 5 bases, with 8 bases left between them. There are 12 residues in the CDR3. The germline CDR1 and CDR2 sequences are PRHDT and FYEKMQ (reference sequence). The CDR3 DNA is TGTGCCAGCAGCTTGGGGGCCAACGAGCAGTACTTC. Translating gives CASSLGANEQYF.

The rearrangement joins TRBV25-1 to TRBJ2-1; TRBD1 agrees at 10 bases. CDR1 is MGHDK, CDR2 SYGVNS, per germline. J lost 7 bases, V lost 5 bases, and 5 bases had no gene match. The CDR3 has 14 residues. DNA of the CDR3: TGTGCCAGCAGTCGACAGGGGGCGAGGAATGAGCAGTTCTTC. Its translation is CASSRQGARNEQFF. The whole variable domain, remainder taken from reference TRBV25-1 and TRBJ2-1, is EADIYQTPRYLVIGTGKKITLECSQTMGHDKMYWYQQDPGMELHLIHYSYGVNSTEKGDLSSESTVSRIRTEHFPLTLESARPSHTSQYLCASSRQGARNEQFFGPGTRLTVL.

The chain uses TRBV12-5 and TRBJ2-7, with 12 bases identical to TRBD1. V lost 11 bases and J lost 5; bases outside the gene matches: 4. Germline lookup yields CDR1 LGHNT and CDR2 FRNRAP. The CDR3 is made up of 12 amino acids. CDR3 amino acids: CAAWDRGHEQYF. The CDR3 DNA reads TGTGCTGCCTGGGACAGGGGGCACGAGCAGTACTTC. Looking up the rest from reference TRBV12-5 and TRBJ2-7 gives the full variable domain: DARVTQTPRHKVTEMGQEVTMRCQPILGHNTVFWYRQTMMQGLELLAYFRNRAPLDDSGMPKDRFSAEMPDATLATLKIQPSEPRDSAVYFCAAWDRGHEQYFGPGTRLTVT.

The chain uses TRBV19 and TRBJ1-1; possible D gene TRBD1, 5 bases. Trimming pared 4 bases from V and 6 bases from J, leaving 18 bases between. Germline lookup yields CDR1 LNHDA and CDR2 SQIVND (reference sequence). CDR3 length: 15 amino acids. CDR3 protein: CASSSRPREKSEAFF. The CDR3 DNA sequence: TGTGCCAGTAGTAGTCGCCCCAGGGAAAAATCTGAAGCTTTCTTT.

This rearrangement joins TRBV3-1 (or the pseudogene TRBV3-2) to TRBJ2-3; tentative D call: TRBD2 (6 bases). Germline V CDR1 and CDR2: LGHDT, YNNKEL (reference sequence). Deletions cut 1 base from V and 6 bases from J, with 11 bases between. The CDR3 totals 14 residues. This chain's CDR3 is CASSQGASGDTQYF. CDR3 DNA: TGTGCCAGCAGCCAAGGGGCGAGCGGGGATACGCAGTATTTT.

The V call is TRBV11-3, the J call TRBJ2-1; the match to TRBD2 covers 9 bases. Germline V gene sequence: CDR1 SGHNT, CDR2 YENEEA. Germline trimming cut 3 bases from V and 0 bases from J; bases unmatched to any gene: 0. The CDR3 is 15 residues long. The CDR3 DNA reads TGTGCCAGCAGCTTTAGCGGGAGCTCCTACAATGAGCAGTTCTTC. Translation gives CASSFSGSSYNEQFF.

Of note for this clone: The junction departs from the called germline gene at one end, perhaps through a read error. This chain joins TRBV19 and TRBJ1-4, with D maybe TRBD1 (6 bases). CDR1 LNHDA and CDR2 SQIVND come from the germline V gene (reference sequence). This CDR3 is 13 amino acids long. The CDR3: CASAGTTNEKLFF. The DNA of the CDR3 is TGTGCCAGCGCCGGGACAACAAATGAAAAACTGTTTTTT.

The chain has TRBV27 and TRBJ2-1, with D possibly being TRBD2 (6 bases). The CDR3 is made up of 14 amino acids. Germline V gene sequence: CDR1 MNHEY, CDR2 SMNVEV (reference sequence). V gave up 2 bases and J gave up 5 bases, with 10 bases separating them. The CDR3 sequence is CASSLGGWNNEQFF. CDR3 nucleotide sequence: TGTGCCAGCAGTTTAGGGGGGTGGAACAATGAGCAGTTCTTC.

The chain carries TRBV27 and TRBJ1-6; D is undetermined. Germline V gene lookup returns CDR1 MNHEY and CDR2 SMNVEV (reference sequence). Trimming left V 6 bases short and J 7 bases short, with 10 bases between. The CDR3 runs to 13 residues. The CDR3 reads CASSLTRNSPLHF. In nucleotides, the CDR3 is TGTGCCAGCAGCCTAACCCGAAATTCACCCCTCCACTTT.